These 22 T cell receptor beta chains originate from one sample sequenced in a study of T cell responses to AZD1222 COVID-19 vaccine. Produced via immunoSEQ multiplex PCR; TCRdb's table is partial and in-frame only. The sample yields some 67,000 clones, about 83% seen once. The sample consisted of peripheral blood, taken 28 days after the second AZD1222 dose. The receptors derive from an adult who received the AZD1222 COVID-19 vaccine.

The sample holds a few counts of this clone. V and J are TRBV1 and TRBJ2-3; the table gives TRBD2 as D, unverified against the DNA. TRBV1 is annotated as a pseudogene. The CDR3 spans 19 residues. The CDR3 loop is CTSSQARGLAGFSGDTQYF. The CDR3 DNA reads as TGCACCAGCAGCCAAGCTCGCGGACTAGCGGGGTTCTCTGGGGATACGCAGTATTTT.

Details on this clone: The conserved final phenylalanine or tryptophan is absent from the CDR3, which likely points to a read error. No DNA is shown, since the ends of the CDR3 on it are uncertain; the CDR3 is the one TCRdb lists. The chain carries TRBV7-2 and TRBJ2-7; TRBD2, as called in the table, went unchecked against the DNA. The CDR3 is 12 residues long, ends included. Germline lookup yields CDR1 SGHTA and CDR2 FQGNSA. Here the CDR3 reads CASSRTSGGHAT.

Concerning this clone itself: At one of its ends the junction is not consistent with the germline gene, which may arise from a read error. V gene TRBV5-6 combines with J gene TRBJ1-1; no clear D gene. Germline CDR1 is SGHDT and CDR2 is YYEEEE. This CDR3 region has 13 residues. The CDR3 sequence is CASSLDSPGGAFF. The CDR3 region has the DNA TGTGCCAGCAGTTTGGACTCCCCTGGTGGGGCTTTCTTT.

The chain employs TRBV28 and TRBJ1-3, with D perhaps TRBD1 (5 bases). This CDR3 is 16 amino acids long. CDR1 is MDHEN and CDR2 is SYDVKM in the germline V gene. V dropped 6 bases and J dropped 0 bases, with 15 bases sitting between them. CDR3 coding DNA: TGTGCCAGCAGCTACAGGATGGGGGTCTCTGGAAACACCATATATTTT. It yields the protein CASSYRMGVSGNTIYF.

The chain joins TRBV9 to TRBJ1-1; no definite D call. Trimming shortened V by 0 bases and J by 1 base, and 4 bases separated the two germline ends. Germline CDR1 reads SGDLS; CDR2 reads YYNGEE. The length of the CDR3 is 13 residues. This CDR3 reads CASSVDWNTEAFF. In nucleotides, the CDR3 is TGTGCCAGCAGCGTAGACTGGAACACTGAAGCTTTCTTT.

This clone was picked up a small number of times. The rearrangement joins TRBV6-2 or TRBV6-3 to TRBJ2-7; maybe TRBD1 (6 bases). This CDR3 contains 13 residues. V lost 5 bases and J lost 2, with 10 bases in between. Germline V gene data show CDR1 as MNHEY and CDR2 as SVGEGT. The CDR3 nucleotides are TGTGCCAGCAGTCGGTACAGGGCCTACGAGCAGTACTTC. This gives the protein CASSRYRAYEQYF.

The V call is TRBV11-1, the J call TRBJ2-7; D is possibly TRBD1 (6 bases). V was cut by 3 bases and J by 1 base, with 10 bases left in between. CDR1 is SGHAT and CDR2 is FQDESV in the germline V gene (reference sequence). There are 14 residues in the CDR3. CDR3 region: CASSLVGGSYEQYF. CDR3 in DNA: TGTGCCAGCAGCTTGGTAGGGGGTTCCTACGAGCAGTACTTC. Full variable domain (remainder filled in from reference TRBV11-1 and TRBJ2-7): EAEVAQSPRYKITEKSQAVAFWCDPISGHATLYWYRQILGQGPELLVQFQDESVVDDSQLPKDRFSAERLKGVDSTLKIQPAELGDSAMYLCASSLVGGSYEQYFGPGTRLTVT.

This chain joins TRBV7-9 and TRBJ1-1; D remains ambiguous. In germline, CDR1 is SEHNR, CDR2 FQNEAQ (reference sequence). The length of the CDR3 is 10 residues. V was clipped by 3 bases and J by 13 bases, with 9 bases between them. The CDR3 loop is CASSLILVFF. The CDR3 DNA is TGTGCCAGCAGCTTGATCTTGGTTTTCTTT.

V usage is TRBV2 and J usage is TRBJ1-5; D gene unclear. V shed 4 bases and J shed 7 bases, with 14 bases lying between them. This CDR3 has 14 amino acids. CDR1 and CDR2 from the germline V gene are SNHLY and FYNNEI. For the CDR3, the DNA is TGTGCCAGCAGTGCAGCGAGGGTGGGCCAGCCCCAGCATTTT. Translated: CASSAARVGQPQHF.

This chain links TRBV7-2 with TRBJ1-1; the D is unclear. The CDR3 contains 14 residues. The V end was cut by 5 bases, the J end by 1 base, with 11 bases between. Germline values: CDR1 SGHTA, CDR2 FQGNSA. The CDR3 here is CASSQVRGNTEAFF. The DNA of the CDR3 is TGTGCCAGCAGCCAAGTACGGGGGAACACTGAAGCTTTCTTT. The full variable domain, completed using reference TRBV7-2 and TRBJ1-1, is GAGVSQSPSNKVTEKGKDVELRCDPISGHTALYWYRQSLGQGLEFLIYFQGNSAPDKSGLPSDRFSAERTGGSVSTLTIQRTQQEDSAVYLCASSQVRGNTEAFFGQGTRLTVV.

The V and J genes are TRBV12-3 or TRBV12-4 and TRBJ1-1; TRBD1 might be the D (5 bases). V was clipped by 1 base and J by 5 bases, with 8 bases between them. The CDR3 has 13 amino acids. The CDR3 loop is CASSLGGWTEAFF. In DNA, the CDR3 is TGTGCCAGCAGTTTAGGGGGCTGGACTGAAGCTTTCTTT.

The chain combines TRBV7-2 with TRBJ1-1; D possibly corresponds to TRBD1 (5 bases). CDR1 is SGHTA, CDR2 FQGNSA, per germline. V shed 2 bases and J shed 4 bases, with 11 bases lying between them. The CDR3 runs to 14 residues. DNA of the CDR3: TGTGCCAGCAGCTTAACCAGGGTCGGCACTGAAGCTTTCTTT. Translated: CASSLTRVGTEAFF.

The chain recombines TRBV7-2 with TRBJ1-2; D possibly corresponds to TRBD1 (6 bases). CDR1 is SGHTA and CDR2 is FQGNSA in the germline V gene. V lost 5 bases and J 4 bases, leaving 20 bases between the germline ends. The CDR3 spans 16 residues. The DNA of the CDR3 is TGTGCCAGCAGCCCGATAGGGGGGGCGCAGGGCTATGGCTACACCTTC. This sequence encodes CASSPIGGAQGYGYTF.

CDR3 coding DNA: TGCGCCAGCAGCCAAGATGCGAAGGGAGTTAATCCTGGCTACACCTTC. This encodes CASSQDAKGVNPGYTF. J is TRBJ1-2 and V is TRBV4-3; no firm D call. The V end lost 0 bases, the J end lost 7 bases, and 18 bases lay between the germline ends. The CDR3 runs 16 residues. Germline V lookup: CDR1 LGHNA, CDR2 YSLEER.

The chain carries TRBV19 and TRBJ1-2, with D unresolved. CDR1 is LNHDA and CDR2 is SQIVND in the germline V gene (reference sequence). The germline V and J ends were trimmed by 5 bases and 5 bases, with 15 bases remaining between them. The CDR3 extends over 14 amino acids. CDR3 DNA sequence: TGTGCCAGTAGTGTCCGAGGGAAGGAATATGGCTACACCTTC. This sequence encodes CASSVRGKEYGYTF.

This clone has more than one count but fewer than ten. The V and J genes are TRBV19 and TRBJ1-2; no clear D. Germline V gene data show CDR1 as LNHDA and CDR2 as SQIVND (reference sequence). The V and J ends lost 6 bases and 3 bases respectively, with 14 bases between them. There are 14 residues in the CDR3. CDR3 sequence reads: CASRLEEAHYGYTF. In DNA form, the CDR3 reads TGTGCCAGTAGACTCGAGGAAGCCCACTATGGCTACACCTTC.

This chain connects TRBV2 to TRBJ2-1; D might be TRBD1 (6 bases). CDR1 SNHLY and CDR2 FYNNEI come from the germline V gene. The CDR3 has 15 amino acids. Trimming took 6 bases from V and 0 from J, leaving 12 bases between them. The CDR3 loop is CASSTQGSSYNEQFF. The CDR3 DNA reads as TGTGCCAGCAGCACCCAGGGGAGCTCCTACAATGAGCAGTTCTTC.

The CDR3 coding sequence is TGTGCCAGCAGCGTAGGGGTAGTTAGCAATCAGCCCCAGCATTTT. Translated, it gives CASSVGVVSNQPQHF. This chain uses TRBV9 with TRBJ1-5; no reliable D call. The CDR3 runs 15 residues. Germline V gene lookup returns CDR1 SGDLS and CDR2 YYNGEE. Trimming left V 0 bases short and J 0 bases short, with 7 bases between.

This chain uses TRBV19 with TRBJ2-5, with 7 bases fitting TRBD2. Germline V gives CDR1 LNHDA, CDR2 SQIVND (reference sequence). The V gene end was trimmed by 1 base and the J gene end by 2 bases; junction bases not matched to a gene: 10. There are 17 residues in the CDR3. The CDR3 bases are TGTGCCAGTAGTATAGGATCTGGGCTAGCGGATCAAGAGACCCAGTACTTC. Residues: CASSIGSGLADQETQYF.

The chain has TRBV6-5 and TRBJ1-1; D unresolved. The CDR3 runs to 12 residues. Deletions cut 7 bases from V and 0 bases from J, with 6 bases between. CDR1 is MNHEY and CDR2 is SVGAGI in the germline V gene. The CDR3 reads CASTQVNTEAFF. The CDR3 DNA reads TGTGCCAGCACTCAGGTGAACACTGAAGCTTTCTTT.

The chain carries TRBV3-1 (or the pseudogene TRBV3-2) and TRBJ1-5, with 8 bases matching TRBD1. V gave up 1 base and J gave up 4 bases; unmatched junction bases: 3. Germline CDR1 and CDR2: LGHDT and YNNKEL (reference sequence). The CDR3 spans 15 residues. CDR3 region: CASSQGGQENQPQHF. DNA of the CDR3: TGTGCCAGCAGCCAAGGGGGACAGGAAAATCAGCCCCAGCATTTT.

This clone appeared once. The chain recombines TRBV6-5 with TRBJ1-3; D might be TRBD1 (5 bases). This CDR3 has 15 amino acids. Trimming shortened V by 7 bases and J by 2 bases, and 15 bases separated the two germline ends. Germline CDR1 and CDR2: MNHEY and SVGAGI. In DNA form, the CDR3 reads TGTGCCAGCACCCAAGAGGGGAGAGCTGGAAACACCATATATTTT. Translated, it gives CASTQEGRAGNTIYF.